This TCR beta chain stems from a study of CD8+CD57+ T cells in acquired aplastic anemia. Study as a whole: Mean DNA quantity obtained from sorted CD4+ and CD8+ cells was 3 to 3.5 ug. Healthy donors had, on average, around 9.9 million reads for their CD4+ cells.

Researchers used genomic DNA as the template to profile TCR beta VDJ and CDR3. TCRdb used MiXCR to reprocess the reads, holding one entry per CDR3 protein. The table shows under 150,000 distinct CDR3 sequences, with roughly 40% occurring only once. Findings and caveats of the study: In common between the patients and the controls were twenty-nine CD8+ CDR3 sequences. Patients showed no significant difference from controls in CD8+ Simpson's diversity.

Between the trimmed V and J ends, which lost 5 bases and 7 bases, there was a span of 6 bases. The CDR3 spans 10 residues. From germline, CDR1 is SGDLS and CDR2 YYNGEE. Notes on this clonotype: The antigen is not known.

This TCR was recovered from a human donor in good health, serving as a control. Specimen: sorted CD4+, CD8+, or CD8+CD57+ T cells (not recorded which) from PBMCs. The chain employs TRBV9 and TRBJ1-1; no clear D gene. CDR3 residues: CASSPSEAFF. In nucleotides, the CDR3 is TGTGCCAGCAGTCCTAGTGAAGCTTTCTTT.